Listed below are T cell receptor beta chains from one sample, sequenced in a study of T cell responses to AZD1222 COVID-19 vaccine. The table came from immunoSEQ multiplex PCR; TCRdb's copy has only in-frame clones and leaves some out. The table has approximately 120,000 clones, 87% seen once. The specimen was peripheral blood, collected on day 0 of AZD1222 vaccination. The source is an adult in good health. CDR3s include the opening cysteine and the closing phenylalanine or tryptophan. The D gene is left open where the match is weak. Rows may omit the clone size; those that give it use once, few, many or a size class.

CDR3 protein	CDR3 DNA	V gene	J gene	D gene	CDR3 length	clone size
CASSLSRDPEGTGELFF	TGTGCCAGCAGTTTATCCCGGGATCCGGAGGGCACCGGGGAGCTGTTTTTT	TRBV27	TRBJ2-2	-	17	-
CASSYSISGFNSPLHF	TGTGCCAGCAGTTACTCGATTTCAGGATTTAATTCACCCCTCCACTTT	TRBV6-5	TRBJ1-6	-	16	once
CASSDSGQVADTQYF	TGTGCCAGCAGTGACTCGGGACAGGTTGCAGATACGCAGTATTTT	TRBV25-1	TRBJ2-3	TRBD1	15	-
CASSPLAGGAGTDTQYF	TGTGCCAGCAGCCCTTTAGCGGGGGGGGCAGGAACAGATACGCAGTATTTT	TRBV7-3	TRBJ2-3	TRBD2	17	-
CASSDDSNTEAFF	TGTGCCAGCAGTGATGACAGTAACACTGAAGCTTTCTTT	TRBV6-6	TRBJ1-1	-	13	-
CASSRVRSTGELFF	TGCGCCAGCTCCAGGGTGCGGTCCACCGGGGAGCTGTTTTTT	TRBV10-2	TRBJ2-2	-	14	-
CSATGGPNTEAFF	TGCAGCGCCACTGGCGGGCCGAACACTGAAGCTTTCTTT	TRBV29-1	TRBJ1-1	-	13	-
CASSLSKYGEQFF	TGTGCCAGCAGTCTTAGTAAATACGGTGAGCAGTTCTTC	TRBV6-2/TRBV6-3	TRBJ2-1	-	13	-
CASSLGTENTIYF	TGCGCCAGCAGCTTGGGGACAGAGAACACCATATATTTT	TRBV5-1	TRBJ1-3	-	13	-
CAITSAQADTQYF	TGTGCCATCACCTCCGCCCAGGCCGATACGCAGTATTTT	TRBV10-3	TRBJ2-3	-	13	few
CASSSGLADNEQFF	TGCGCCAGCTCCTCGGGACTAGCGGACAATGAGCAGTTCTTC	TRBV5-1	TRBJ2-1	TRBD2	14	-
CASSLRTGMGGYTF	TGTGCCAGCAGCCTAAGGACAGGGATGGGCGGCTACACCTTC	TRBV6-5	TRBJ1-2	TRBD1	14	-
CASSISGTGLHIQYF	TGTGCCAGTAGTATTAGCGGGACAGGGTTACACATTCAGTACTTC	TRBV19	TRBJ2-4	-	15	few
CASSQDVGSGNTIYF	TGCGCCAGCAGCCAGGACGTAGGCTCTGGAAACACCATATATTTT	TRBV4-3	TRBJ1-3	-	15	-
CATRPLAGVSSPLHF	TGTGCCACCAGACCGTTGGCAGGGGTTAGCTCACCCCTCCACTTT	TRBV2	TRBJ1-6	-	15	-
CASSSRVNEQFF	TGCGCCAGCAGCTCTAGAGTTAATGAGCAGTTCTTC	TRBV5-1	TRBJ2-1	-	12	-
CASSLSYPGVGDTQYF	TGTGCCAGCAGTCTCTCCTACCCGGGAGTTGGAGATACGCAGTATTTT	TRBV7-9	TRBJ2-3	-	16	-
CAWSDETAPDYNEQFF	TGTGCCTGGAGTGACGAGACAGCCCCGGACTACAATGAGCAGTTCTTC	TRBV30	TRBJ2-1	-	16	-
CATSRVGSRPQHF	TGTGCCACCAGCAGAGTAGGGTCTAGGCCCCAGCATTTT	TRBV15	TRBJ1-5	-	13	-
CASSSSPGVNSAADTQYF	TGTGCCAGCAGCTCGTCACCTGGGGTTAATTCGGCTGCAGATACGCAGTATTTT	TRBV11-2	TRBJ2-3	-	18	-
CASSVGQNGYTF	TGTGCCAGCAGCGTAGGACAGAATGGCTACACCTTC	TRBV9	TRBJ1-2	-	12	-
CASSLSWSNEQFF	TGTGCCAGCAGCTTATCTTGGTCGAATGAGCAGTTCTTC	TRBV7-2	TRBJ2-1	-	13	once
CASSRASGVEYF	TGTGCCAGCAGTCGGGCTAGCGGGGTTGAGTACTTC	TRBV6-5	TRBJ2-7	TRBD2	12	once
CAISDPGLLEQYF	TGTGCCATCAGTGACCCCGGCCTGTTGGAGCAGTACTTC	TRBV10-3	TRBJ2-7	-	13	once
CASSVDITDTQYF	TGTGCCAGCAGCGTAGACATCACAGATACGCAGTATTTT	TRBV9	TRBJ2-3	-	13	-
CATSSTGISGGANVLTF	TGTGCCACCAGTAGCACAGGAATCTCTGGGGGGGCCAACGTCCTGACTTTC	TRBV24-1	TRBJ2-6	-	17	-
CASSRGQGDTQYF	TGTGCCAGCAGCCGGGGACAGGGCGATACGCAGTATTTT	TRBV7-6	TRBJ2-3	TRBD1	13	-
CAISESSPDSGYTF	TGTGCCATCAGTGAGTCAAGTCCGGACAGTGGCTACACCTTC	TRBV10-3	TRBJ1-2	-	14	-
CASSYGQASTEAFF	TGTGCCAGCAGTTACGGCCAGGCGTCCACTGAAGCTTTCTTT	TRBV6-2/TRBV6-3	TRBJ1-1	-	14	-
CASSLDRDFEKLFF	TGTGCCAGCAGCCTGGACAGGGACTTTGAAAAACTGTTTTTT	TRBV7-9	TRBJ1-4	TRBD1	14	once
CASSPGPLLPYEQYF	TGTGCCAGCAGCCCCGGGCCCCTACTCCCCTACGAGCAGTACTTC	TRBV27	TRBJ2-7	-	15	-
CASSEVMDGYTF	TGTGCCAGCAGTGAAGTAATGGATGGCTACACCTTC	TRBV6-1	TRBJ1-2	-	12	once
CASSIQWSTGVGYTF	TGTGCCAGCAGCATCCAGTGGTCTACAGGGGTGGGCTACACCTTC	TRBV7-9	TRBJ1-2	TRBD1	15	-
CASSPQNIGVETQYF	TGCGCCAGCAGCCCCCAAAATATTGGTGTAGAGACCCAGTACTTC	TRBV4-1	TRBJ2-5	-	15	once
CASSFSGSGANVLTF	TGTGCCAGCAGCTTTAGTGGTTCTGGGGCCAACGTCCTGACTTTC	TRBV7-9	TRBJ2-6	-	15	-
CASSSLRSGANVLTF	TGTGCCAGCAGCTCCTTGCGCTCTGGGGCCAACGTCCTGACTTTC	TRBV11-2	TRBJ2-6	-	15	-
CASSLDSTRHGYTF	TGTGCCAGCAGCCTGGACAGTACTAGACATGGCTACACCTTC	TRBV7-2	TRBJ1-2	-	14	-
CASSIRTAWPQHF	TGTGCCAGTAGTATACGGACCGCGTGGCCCCAGCATTTT	TRBV19	TRBJ1-5	-	13	-
CASRGSTDTQYF	TGTGCCAGCCGTGGGAGCACAGATACGCAGTATTTT	TRBV9	TRBJ2-3	-	12	-
CASQRASGIDEQYF	TGCGCCAGCCAGCGGGCTAGCGGGATTGACGAGCAGTACTTC	TRBV5-1	TRBJ2-7	TRBD2	14	once
CASRRSGGFNEQYF	TGTGCCAGCAGGAGGTCAGGGGGTTTCAACGAGCAGTACTTC	TRBV27	TRBJ2-7	TRBD1	14	-
CSASIAGNSYEQYF	TGCAGTGCTAGTATCGCGGGGAACTCCTACGAGCAGTACTTC	TRBV20-1	TRBJ2-7	-	14	-
CSVDADRGRGYTF	TGCAGCGTAGACGCTGACAGGGGGCGAGGCTACACCTTC	TRBV29-1	TRBJ1-2	TRBD1	13	-
CAISELVAKEAFF	TGTGCCATCAGTGAGCTGGTTGCTAAAGAAGCTTTCTTT	TRBV10-3	TRBJ1-1	-	13	-
CASSIAPKEKLFF	TGTGCCAGTAGTATAGCCCCAAAGGAAAAACTGTTTTTT	TRBV19	TRBJ1-4	-	13	-
CASSESGTGELFF	TGTGCCAGCAGTGAATCTGGGACCGGGGAGCTGTTTTTT	TRBV25-1	TRBJ2-2	-	13	-
CASSGWTSGNEQFF	TGTGCCAGCAGCGGTTGGACTAGCGGCAATGAGCAGTTCTTC	TRBV4-2	TRBJ2-1	TRBD2	14	-
CATSDSGLAVQETQYF	TGTGCCACCAGTGATTCGGGACTAGCGGTCCAAGAGACCCAGTACTTC	TRBV24-1	TRBJ2-5	TRBD2	16	-
CASSQDPSPSGANVLTF	TGCGCCAGCAGCCAAGATCCCAGTCCTTCTGGGGCCAACGTCCTGACTTTC	TRBV4-3	TRBJ2-6	-	17	-
CSVAKLNTEAFF	TGCAGCGTTGCAAAGTTGAACACTGAAGCTTTCTTT	TRBV29-1	TRBJ1-1	-	12	-
CASRDTGELFF	TGTGCCAGCAGGGACACCGGGGAGCTGTTTTTT	TRBV12-3/TRBV12-4	TRBJ2-2	-	11	-
CASSYSGEELFF	TGTGCCAGCAGCTACAGCGGTGAGGAACTGTTTTTT	TRBV6-5	TRBJ1-4	-	12	-
CASSADTIYYEQYF	TGTGCCAGCAGCGCTGACACCATTTACTACGAGCAGTACTTC	TRBV7-2	TRBJ2-7	-	14	-
CASARLGSYEQYF	TGTGCCAGCGCCAGACTGGGCTCCTACGAGCAGTACTTC	TRBV27	TRBJ2-7	-	13	-
CASSPQWNRETEAFF	TGTGCCAGCTCACCTCAATGGAACAGGGAGACTGAAGCTTTCTTT	TRBV18	TRBJ1-1	-	15	once